This T cell receptor beta chain stems from a study of blood T cell repertoires in COVID-19. On the study more broadly: The analysed material was cDNA or gDNA that came from T cells, B-cell-depleted T cells, or PBMCs.

The repertoire was sequenced with immunoSEQ multiplex PCR; TCRdb's copy has only in-frame clones and lacks some. The data show 200,000 to 300,000 clones, with around 89% seen just once and 8.8% held by the top ten. Recruits, aged roughly 18 to 100 years, lived in about two dozen US areas. Two negative PCRs, clearance, or symptom resolution characterized the recovered Cohort 3 donors. This TCR derives from a man aged 35 to 55 who had recovered from COVID-19. The sample was PBMCs or T cells enriched from blood (not recorded which).

The CDR3: CASSQRGLAGDSFETQYF. As DNA, the CDR3 is TGCGCCAGCAGCCAACGGGGACTAGCGGGGGACTCCTTTGAGACCCAGTACTTC. The chain is built from TRBV4-1 and TRBJ2-5, with TRBD2 matching over 14 bases. CDR3 length: 18 amino acids. CDR1 and CDR2 from the germline V gene are MGHRA and YSYEKL. V lost 2 bases and J lost 5; bases outside the gene matches: 10.